The clone carrying this T cell receptor beta chain was counted between two and nine times. Its target is not known. Germline V CDR1 and CDR2: MNHEY, SVGEGT. V lost 2 bases, J lost 3 bases, and 4 bases stayed unmatched. The CDR3 loop spans 15 amino acids. This library used approximately 390 ng RNA and molecular barcoded adaptors spanning alpha/delta and beta/gamma chains. MiXCR, run by TCRdb on the reads, gives a single entry per CDR3 protein. Among some 15,000 distinct CDR3 sequences listed, roughly 21% were seen once. This sample is part of a study of read filtering for tumor transcriptome and immune sequencing. For the study at large: Patients were approximately 17 male and roughly 15 female, mean age 65.9 years, range about 45 to 85. Study findings and constraints: IR-seq and RNA-seq agreed better without single-read clonotypes. RNA-seq captured clonotypes less deeply and reliably than IR-seq.

The chain combines TRBV6-2 or TRBV6-3 with TRBJ2-1, with 7 nucleotides matching TRBD2. Material for sequencing was a population of CD138-negative cells sorted from bone marrow. The receptor was derived from a donor at least 40 years old with multiple myeloma. In nucleotides, the CDR3 is TGTGCCAGCAGTTACCTCAGGGACTACTACAATGAGCAGTTCTTC. Its translation: CASSYLRDYYNEQFF.